What follows is one T cell receptor beta chain and its context. Its antigen is not known. CDR3 length equals 15 residues. Germline V gives CDR1 MDHEN, CDR2 SYDVKM. J lost 8 bases, V lost 4 bases, and 11 bases had no gene match. Primers: 60 Vbeta forward and 13 Jbeta reverse. Clones were read by immunoSEQ multiplex PCR, and TCRdb kept only the in-frame ones, dropping some. The sample consists of fewer than 200,000 clones, around 80% of them appearing once. The record originates from a study of cytomegalovirus exposure and HLA in healthy donors. The wider study: The study placed around 80% of its roughly 430 genotyped donors in the Caucasian-associated ancestry cluster. Findings and limits, study-wide: Common viral pathogens (according to a later analysis) appeared linked to several of the most significant clusters. A later analysis showed that HLA-associated TCR beta chains had undergone more clonal expansion than equally common others. The study found most TCR sequences rare, yet found some public TCRs in many donors.

The source is a woman aged 45 to 65 in good health and CMV-seropositive. The J gene is TRBJ1-2, the V gene TRBV28, with TRBD1 identical over 9 bases. Sequenced: PBMCs. CDR3 nucleotides: TGTGCCAGCAGTTCCCCCGGGACAGGGAAAGACGGCTACACCTTC. It codes for CASSSPGTGKDGYTF.